This TCR beta chain was sequenced for a study of cytomegalovirus exposure and HLA in healthy donors. Study-wide background: When 350 to 500 donors were genotyped, approximately 81% of them were found to fall in the Caucasian-associated ancestry cluster. Findings of the study overall: Per a later analysis, HLA-associated TCR beta chains showed more clonal expansion than other, equally common TCR beta chains. Sequencing had likely introduced a cluster of highly shared sequence variants as an artifact.

CDR3 length equals 14 residues. V trimming: 5 bases; J trimming: 1 base; junction bases outside the gene matches: 6. Germline CDR1 is SGHRS and CDR2 is YFSETQ. With 60 Vbeta and 13 Jbeta primers, the PCR was carried out. Assay used: immunoSEQ multiplex PCR; TCRdb lists only in-frame clones, some missing. The data show under 200,000 clones, 75% to 80% seen once. This clone was detected once. The antigen is unknown. This sequence originates from a woman aged 25 to 45 in good health and CMV-seropositive. V gene TRBV5-1 combines with J gene TRBJ2-7, with 7 bases identical to TRBD1. The specimen sequenced was PBMCs. The CDR3 region is CASRPGQLSYEQYF. CDR3 nucleotides: TGCGCCAGCAGACCGGGACAGTTATCCTACGAGCAGTACTTC.